This T cell receptor (beta chain) was recorded in a study of T cells of healthy individuals. A single record per CDR3 protein comes from TCRdb applying MiXCR to the 5' RACE reads. The data contain about 60,000 distinct CDR3 sequences, 15% to 20% of them singletons. The CDR3 contains 15 residues. After removal of 1 base from V and 7 bases from J, the junction contained 7 bases not matched to a gene. Germline lookup yields CDR1 LGHDT and CDR2 YNNKEL (reference sequence). This clonotype occurred many times. This TCR was sampled from a human donor in good health. The gene calls are TRBV3-1 and TRBJ2-1; 7 bases match TRBD2. The CDR3 here is CASSQVASGGNEQFF. In DNA form, the CDR3 reads TGTGCCAGCAGCCAAGTAGCCTCGGGAGGAAATGAGCAGTTCTTC.